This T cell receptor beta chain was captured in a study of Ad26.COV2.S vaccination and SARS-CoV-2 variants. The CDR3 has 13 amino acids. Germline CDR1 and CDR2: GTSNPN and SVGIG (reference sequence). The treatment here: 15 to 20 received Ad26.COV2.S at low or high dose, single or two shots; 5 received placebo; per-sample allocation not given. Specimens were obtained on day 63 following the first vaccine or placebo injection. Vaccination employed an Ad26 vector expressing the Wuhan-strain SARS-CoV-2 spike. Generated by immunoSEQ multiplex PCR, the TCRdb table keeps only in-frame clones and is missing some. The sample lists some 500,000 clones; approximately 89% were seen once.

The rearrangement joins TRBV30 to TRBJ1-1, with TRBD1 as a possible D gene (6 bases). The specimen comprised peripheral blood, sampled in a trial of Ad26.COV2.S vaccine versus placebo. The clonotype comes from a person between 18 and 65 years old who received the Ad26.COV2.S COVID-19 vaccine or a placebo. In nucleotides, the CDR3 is TGTGCTGGGGTGGGAAAAGGGGGCACTGAAGCTTTCTTT. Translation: CAGVGKGGTEAFF.